These T cell receptor beta chains were read from a single sample in a study of shared clonotypes between healthy human individuals. Measured with immunoSEQ multiplex PCR; TCRdb has only the in-frame clones, and not every one. Of approximately 1.9 million clones in the sample, 90% to 95% are singletons; the top ten hold around 1.7%. Material: naive CD8+ T cells from PBMCs. These receptors were collected from a man aged 18 to 35 in good health. Some clones in this sample may be carry-over from other donors' samples. Both conserved end residues are part of each CDR3. A D gene is named only where the DNA matches it firmly. Expanded clones get a size class; other rows say once, few or many, or leave the size out.

>TRBD1|once|TRBV6-6|TRBJ1-1
TGTGCCAGCAGATCCCACCGGGACAGGGAAGTTGAAGCTTTCTTT
CASRSHRDREVEAFF
>.|.|TRBV21-1|TRBJ1-1
TGTGCCAGCAGCCCCGAGGGGGGTTTACTCATGAACACTGAAGCTTTCTTT
CASSPEGGLLMNTEAFF
>.|.|TRBV5-1|TRBJ2-2
TGCGCCAGCAGCAGAGAGACAGAGTACCGCCCCGGGGAGCTGTTTTTT
CASSRETEYRPGELFF
>.|.|TRBV11-2|TRBJ1-2
TGTGCCAGCAGCTTAGGTCCCGCTCACTATGGCTACACCTTC
CASSLGPAHYGYTF
>.|.|TRBV7-8|TRBJ2-3
TGTGCCAGCAGCACCCGCACAGATACGCAGTATTTT
CASSTRTDTQYF
>.|.|TRBV29-1|TRBJ1-1
TGCAGCGTTGAAGGTGGGACCGGGAACACTGAAGCTTTCTTT
CSVEGGTGNTEAFF
>.|.|TRBV5-1|TRBJ1-1
TGCGCCAGCAGCTTGTCTTCCCGAGTGGCAGGGTACAGATTTGAGGCTAGTGAAGCTTTCTTT
CASSLSSRVAGYRFEASEAFF
>.|.|TRBV10-3|TRBJ2-7
TGTGCCATCAGTGAGTCCGAAGACAGAGTAACCGAGCAGTACTTC
CAISESEDRVTEQYF
>.|.|TRBV28|TRBJ2-3
TGTGCCAGCAGTTTAAGGGAGACAGATACGCAGTATTTT
CASSLRETDTQYF
>.|.|TRBV27|TRBJ1-4
TGTGCCAGCAGAAAGCTCCAAGGGGGACGGGAAAAACTGTTTTTT
CASRKLQGGREKLFF
>TRBD1|.|TRBV6-1|TRBJ2-7
TGTGCCAGCAGTGACCATACAGGGGGGCATTCCTACGAGCAGTACTTC
CASSDHTGGHSYEQYF
>TRBD1|.|TRBV15|TRBJ2-1
TGTGCCACCAGCATAGATGGGACAGTCTCCTACAATGAGCAGTTCTTC
CATSIDGTVSYNEQFF
>.|.|TRBV18|TRBJ1-1
TGTGCCAGCTCACCACGTAAATTCAGGGGACCCCGTGTGGGCACTGAAGCTTTCTTT
CASSPRKFRGPRVGTEAFF
>TRBD2|.|TRBV6-6|TRBJ2-3
TGTGCCAGCAGCCCGCGGGAGGCCACAGATACGCAGTATTTT
CASSPREATDTQYF
>.|.|TRBV7-3|TRBJ2-1
TGTGCCAGCAGCTTAACGTATGGGGGCTACAATGAGCAGTTCTTC
CASSLTYGGYNEQFF
>TRBD1|.|TRBV27|TRBJ2-7
TGTGCCAGCAGTCCCGGGACAGGCTACGAGCAGTACTTC
CASSPGTGYEQYF
>.|.|TRBV29-1|TRBJ2-1
TGCAGCGTTGGGTCCACAGCGGTTAGCTCCTACAATGAGCAGTTCTTC
CSVGSTAVSSYNEQFF
>.|.|TRBV14|TRBJ1-3
TGTGCCAGCAGCCAAGACCGATCGACGGACACCATATATTTT
CASSQDRSTDTIYF
>.|.|TRBV12-5|TRBJ1-5
TGTGCTAGTGGTCCCCGTAATGGAAAGGGGGTCTATCAGCCCCAGCATTTT
CASGPRNGKGVYQPQHF
>TRBD1|.|TRBV5-5|TRBJ2-3
TGTGCCAGCAGCTTGGGGGACAGGGGTCAGTATTTT
CASSLGDRGQYF
>.|.|TRBV10-3|TRBJ1-1
TGTGCCATCAGTGAGGTTAACAGGGACACTGAAGCTTTCTTT
CAISEVNRDTEAFF
>TRBD1|.|TRBV9|TRBJ2-1
TGTGCCAGCAGCTCCACAGGGGGCGCGGGTTACAATGAGCAGTTCTTC
CASSSTGGAGYNEQFF
>TRBD1|once|TRBV27|TRBJ1-4
TGTGCCAGCAGTTGGACAGGGGAGGCAAATGAAAAACTGTTTTTT
CASSWTGEANEKLFF
>TRBD1|.|TRBV7-3|TRBJ2-1
TGTGCCAGCAGCCCACCTGCGAGGGGGCGAGGGAATGAGCAGTTCTTC
CASSPPARGRGNEQFF
>.|.|TRBV29-1|TRBJ2-7
TGCAGCGTTGAAGCTGGGAACTACGAGCAGTACTTC
CSVEAGNYEQYF
>.|.|TRBV10-3|TRBJ1-1
TGTGCCATCAGACAGACAGATAACACTGAAGCTTTCTTT
CAIRQTDNTEAFF
>.|.|TRBV4-2|TRBJ1-1
TGTGCCAGCAGCCAAGAGGATCGCAGTCTGAACACTGAAGCTTTCTTT
CASSQEDRSLNTEAFF
>.|.|TRBV27|TRBJ2-7
TGTGCCAGCAGTTTATCGGGGGATAGTCTCTCCTACGAGCAGTACTTC
CASSLSGDSLSYEQYF
>.|.|TRBV7-9|TRBJ2-5
TGTGCCAGCACCATCGCCCCCAGGGAAAGGTACCAAGAGACCCAGTACTTC
CASTIAPRERYQETQYF
>.|.|TRBV14|TRBJ2-2
TGTGCCAGCAGCCAAGATAGGATTTGGGTGTGGGATGACGAGAACACCGGGGAGCTGTTTTTT
CASSQDRIWVWDDENTGELFF
>TRBD1|.|TRBV9|TRBJ2-7
TGTGCCAGCAGCCCAGGGGGCTCCTACGAGCAGTACTTC
CASSPGGSYEQYF
>.|.|TRBV4-3|TRBJ2-5
TGCGCCAGCAGCCAAGATTATCGTCTCCAAGAGACCCAGTACTTC
CASSQDYRLQETQYF
>.|.|TRBV9|TRBJ2-2
TGTGCCAGCAGCGCCTCACTTCGGGGTACGAACACCGGGGAGCTGTTTTTT
CASSASLRGTNTGELFF
>.|.|TRBV15|TRBJ2-2
TGTGCCACCAGCCTAACCGACACCGGGGAGCTGTTTTTT
CATSLTDTGELFF
>.|once|TRBV27|TRBJ2-2
TGTGCCAGCAGTTTGAACAGAGGAACGTCGAACACCGGGGAGCTGTTTTTT
CASSLNRGTSNTGELFF
>TRBD1|.|TRBV19|TRBJ1-1
TGTGCCAGTAGTAGCGGGACAGGGTTGAACACTGAAGCTTTCTTT
CASSSGTGLNTEAFF
>.|.|TRBV27|TRBJ1-4
TGTGCCAGCAGTTTAACGCCGGGAACTAATGAAAAACTGTTTTTT
CASSLTPGTNEKLFF
>TRBD1|.|TRBV5-1|TRBJ1-2
TGCGCCAGCAGCACGCACCCGACAGGGGGAACTAACTATGGCTACACCTTC
CASSTHPTGGTNYGYTF
>.|once|TRBV7-9|TRBJ1-2
TGTGCCAGCAGTCTCGGGGGCTCAAACTATGGCTACACCTTC
CASSLGGSNYGYTF
>.|.|TRBV7-9|TRBJ2-1
TGTGCCAGCGAGGGGGGAGGGCAGAATGAGCAGTTCTTC
CASEGGGQNEQFF
>.|.|TRBV28|TRBJ2-7
TGTGCCAGCAGTTGGATAGGGGGGGCCTACGAGCAGTACTTC
CASSWIGGAYEQYF
>.|.|TRBV2|TRBJ2-2
TGTGCCAGCAGTGACTCTAGGAACACCGGGGAGCTGTTTTTT
CASSDSRNTGELFF